These 5 T cell receptor beta chains share one sample of origin, sequenced in a study of blood T cells in healthy people across ages. A second PCR of about 6 to 11 cycles used a sample-barcoded 5' primer and a J-beta primer mix. TCRdb fed the 5' RACE reads into MiXCR, producing one record per CDR3 protein. The sample contains fewer than 2,000,000 distinct CDR3 sequences, about two fifths of which appear only once. The sample comprised blood. These receptors were obtained from a human donor in good health.

V gene TRBV27 combines with J gene TRBJ2-3; D ambiguous. The V end lost 5 bases, the J end lost 2 bases, and 14 bases lay between the germline ends. The length of the CDR3 is 15 residues. Per germline, CDR1 MNHEY and CDR2 SMNVEV (reference sequence). CDR3 region: CASSLTGMATDTQYF. CDR3 coding DNA: TGTGCCAGCAGTCTAACGGGCATGGCCACAGATACGCAGTATTTT.

This clonotype has a single count. The chain employs TRBV12-3 or TRBV12-4 and TRBJ1-4; D unclear. The CDR3 loop spans 15 amino acids. V was shortened by 3 bases and J by 5 bases, with 13 bases between the two germline ends. In DNA form, the CDR3 reads TGTGCCAGCAGTTTTAAAGGCAGTTTAAATGAAAAACTGTTTTTT. It specifies CASSFKGSLNEKLFF.

This chain links TRBV9 with TRBJ2-1, with D unresolved. Per germline, CDR1 SGDLS and CDR2 YYNGEE. This CDR3 contains 16 residues. Deletions cut 1 base from V and 1 base from J, with 12 bases between. The CDR3 spells CASSVTGGDSYNEQFF. In DNA form, the CDR3 reads TGTGCCAGCAGCGTAACTGGCGGCGATTCCTACAATGAGCAGTTCTTC.

The chain is built from TRBV7-9 and TRBJ1-2; 7 positions agree with TRBD1. J lost 0 bases, V lost 0 bases, and 10 bases had no gene match. CDR3 length: 18 amino acids. CDR1 SEHNR and CDR2 FQNEAQ come from the germline V gene (reference sequence). The CDR3 region has the DNA TGTGCCAGCAGCTTAGCGGATTACAGGGGATTGTCTAACTATGGCTACACCTTC. Protein: CASSLADYRGLSNYGYTF. Drawing the rest from reference TRBV7-9 and TRBJ1-2, the complete variable domain is DTGVSQNPRHKITKRGQNVTFRCDPISEHNRLYWYRQTLGQGPEFLTYFQNEAQLEKSRLLSDRFSAERPKGSFSTLEIQRTEQGDSAMYLCASSLADYRGLSNYGYTFGSGTRLTVV.

On this clonotype: A read error may explain this, as a much larger clone is one base away. The chain joins TRBV6-6 to TRBJ2-7; D is perhaps TRBD1 (6 bases). The J call is in doubt because the DNA end fits TRBJ2-5 better. CDR1 and CDR2 from the germline V gene are MNHNY and SVGAGI (reference sequence). This CDR3 is built from 15 residues. CDR3 protein: CASSTAGEGGETQYF. In DNA, the CDR3 is TGTGCCAGCAGCACAGCAGGGGAAGGTGGAGAGACCCAGTACTTC.